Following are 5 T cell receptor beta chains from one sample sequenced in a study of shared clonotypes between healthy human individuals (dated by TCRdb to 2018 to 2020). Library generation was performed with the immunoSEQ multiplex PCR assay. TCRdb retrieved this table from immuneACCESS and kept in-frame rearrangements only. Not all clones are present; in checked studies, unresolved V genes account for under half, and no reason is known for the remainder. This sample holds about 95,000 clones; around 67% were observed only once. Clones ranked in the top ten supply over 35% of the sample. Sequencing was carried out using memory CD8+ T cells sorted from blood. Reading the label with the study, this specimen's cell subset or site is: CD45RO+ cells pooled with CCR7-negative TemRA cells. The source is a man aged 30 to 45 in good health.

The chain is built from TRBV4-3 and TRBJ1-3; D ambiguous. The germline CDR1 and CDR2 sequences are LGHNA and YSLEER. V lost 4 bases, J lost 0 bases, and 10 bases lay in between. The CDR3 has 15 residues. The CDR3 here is CASSPDGFSGNTIYF. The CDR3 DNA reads TGCGCCAGCAGCCCGGACGGATTCTCTGGAAACACCATATATTTT.

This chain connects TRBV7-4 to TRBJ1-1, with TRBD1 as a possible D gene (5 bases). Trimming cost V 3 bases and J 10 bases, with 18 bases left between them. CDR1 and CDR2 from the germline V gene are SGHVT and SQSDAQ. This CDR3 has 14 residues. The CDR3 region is CASSFLSRDQGAFF. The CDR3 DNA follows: TGTGCCAGCAGCTTTCTCTCCAGGGATCAGGGAGCTTTCTTT. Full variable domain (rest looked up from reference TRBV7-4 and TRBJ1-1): GAGVSQSPRYKVAKRGRDVALRCDSISGHVTLYWYRQTLGQGSEVLTYSQSDAQRDKSGRPSGRFSAERPERSVSTLKIQRTEQGDSAVYLCASSFLSRDQGAFFGQGTRLTVV.

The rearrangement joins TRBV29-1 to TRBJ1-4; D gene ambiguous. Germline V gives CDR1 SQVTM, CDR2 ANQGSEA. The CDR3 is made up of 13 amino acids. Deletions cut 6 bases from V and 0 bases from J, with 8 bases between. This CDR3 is CSVLGSTNEKLFF. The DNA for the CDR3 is TGCAGCGTCCTAGGTTCAACTAATGAAAAACTGTTTTTT. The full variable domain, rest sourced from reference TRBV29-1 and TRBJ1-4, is SAVISQKPSRDICQRGTSLTIQCQVDSQVTMMFWYRQQPGQSLTLIATANQGSEATYESGFVIDKFPISRPNLTFSTLTVSNMSPEDSSIYLCSVLGSTNEKLFFGSGTQLSVL.

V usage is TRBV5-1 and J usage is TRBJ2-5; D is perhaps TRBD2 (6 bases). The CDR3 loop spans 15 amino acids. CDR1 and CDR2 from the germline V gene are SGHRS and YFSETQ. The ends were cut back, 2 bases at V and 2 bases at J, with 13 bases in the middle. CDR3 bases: TGCGCCAGCAGCTTTGGCGGAGGGCGTCAAGAGACCCAGTACTTC. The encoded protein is CASSFGGGRQETQYF.

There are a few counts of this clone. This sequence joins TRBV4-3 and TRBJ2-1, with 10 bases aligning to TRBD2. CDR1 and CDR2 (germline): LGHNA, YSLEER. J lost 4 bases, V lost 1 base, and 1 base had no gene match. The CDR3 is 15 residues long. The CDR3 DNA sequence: TGCGCCAGCAGCCAAGCTAGCGGGGGATACAATGAGCAGTTCTTC. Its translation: CASSQASGGYNEQFF.